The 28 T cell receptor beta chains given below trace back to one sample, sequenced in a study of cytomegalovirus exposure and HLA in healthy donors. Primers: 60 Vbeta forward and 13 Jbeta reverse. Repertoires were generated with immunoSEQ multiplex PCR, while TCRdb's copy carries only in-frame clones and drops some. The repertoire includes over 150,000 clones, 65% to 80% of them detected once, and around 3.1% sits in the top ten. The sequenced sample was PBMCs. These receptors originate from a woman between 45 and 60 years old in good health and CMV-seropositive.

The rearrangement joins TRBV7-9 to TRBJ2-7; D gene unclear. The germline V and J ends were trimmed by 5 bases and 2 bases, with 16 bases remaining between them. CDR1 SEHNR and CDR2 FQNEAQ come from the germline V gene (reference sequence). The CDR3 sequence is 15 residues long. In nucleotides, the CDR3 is TGTGCCAGCAGCCCCCCCTCCGGTGCGCCCTACGAGCAGTACTTC. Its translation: CASSPPSGAPYEQYF.

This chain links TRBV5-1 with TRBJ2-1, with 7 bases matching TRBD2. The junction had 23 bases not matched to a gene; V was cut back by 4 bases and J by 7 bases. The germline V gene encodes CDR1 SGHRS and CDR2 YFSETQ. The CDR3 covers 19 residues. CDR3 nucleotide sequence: TGCGCCAGCAGCATGGGAGGGCCCCCCGCGGGGTCGTTTCAAAATGAGCAGTTCTTC. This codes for CASSMGGPPAGSFQNEQFF.

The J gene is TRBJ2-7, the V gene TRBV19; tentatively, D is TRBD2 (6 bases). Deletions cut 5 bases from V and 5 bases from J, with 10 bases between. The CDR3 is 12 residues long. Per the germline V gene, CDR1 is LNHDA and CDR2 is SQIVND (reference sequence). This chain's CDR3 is CASSGGGNEQYF. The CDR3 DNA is TGTGCCAGTAGTGGGGGAGGAAACGAGCAGTACTTC.

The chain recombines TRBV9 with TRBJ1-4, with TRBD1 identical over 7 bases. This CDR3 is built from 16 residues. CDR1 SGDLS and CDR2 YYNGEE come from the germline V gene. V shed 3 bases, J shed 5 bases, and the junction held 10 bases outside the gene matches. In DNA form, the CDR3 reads TGTGCCAGCAGCGGACAGGGTAGGGGGCTAAATGAAAAACTGTTTTTT. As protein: CASSGQGRGLNEKLFF.

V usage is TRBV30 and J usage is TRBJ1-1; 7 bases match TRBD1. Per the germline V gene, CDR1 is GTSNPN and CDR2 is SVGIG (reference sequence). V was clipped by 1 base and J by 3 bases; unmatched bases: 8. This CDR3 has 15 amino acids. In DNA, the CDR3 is TGTGCCTGGAGTGCAACAGGGGTTTCGCACACTGAAGCTTTCTTT. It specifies CAWSATGVSHTEAFF. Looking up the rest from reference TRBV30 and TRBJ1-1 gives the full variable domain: SQTIHQWPATLVQPVGSPLSLECTVEGTSNPNLYWYRQAAGRGLQLLFYSVGIGQISSEVPQNLSASRPQDRQFILSSKKLLLSDSGFYLCAWSATGVSHTEAFFGQGTRLTVV.

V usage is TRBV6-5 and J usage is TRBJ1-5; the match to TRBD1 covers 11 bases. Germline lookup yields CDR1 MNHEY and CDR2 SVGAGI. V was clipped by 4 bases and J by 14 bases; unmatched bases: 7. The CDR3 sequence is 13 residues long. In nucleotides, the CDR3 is TGTGCCAGCAGTTCTTCCCGGACAGGGGGCGAGCATTTT. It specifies CASSSSRTGGEHF.

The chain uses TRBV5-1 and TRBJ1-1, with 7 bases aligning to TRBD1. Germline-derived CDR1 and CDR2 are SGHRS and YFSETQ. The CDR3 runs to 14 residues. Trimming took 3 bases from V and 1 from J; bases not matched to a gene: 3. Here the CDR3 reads CASSSHRGNTEAFF. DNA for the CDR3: TGCGCCAGCAGCTCGCACAGGGGGAACACTGAAGCTTTCTTT.

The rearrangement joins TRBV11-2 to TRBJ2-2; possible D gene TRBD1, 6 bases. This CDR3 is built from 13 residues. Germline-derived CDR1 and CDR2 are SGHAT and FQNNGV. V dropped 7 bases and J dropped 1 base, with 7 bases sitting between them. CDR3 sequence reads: CASIQGNTGELFF. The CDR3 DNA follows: TGTGCCAGCATACAGGGGAACACCGGGGAGCTGTTTTTT. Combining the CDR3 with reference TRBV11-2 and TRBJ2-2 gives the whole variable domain EAGVAQSPRYKIIEKRQSVAFWCNPISGHATLYWYQQILGQGPKLLIQFQNNGVVDDSQLPKDRFSAERLKGVDSTLKIQPAKLEDSAVYLCASIQGNTGELFFGEGSRLTVL.

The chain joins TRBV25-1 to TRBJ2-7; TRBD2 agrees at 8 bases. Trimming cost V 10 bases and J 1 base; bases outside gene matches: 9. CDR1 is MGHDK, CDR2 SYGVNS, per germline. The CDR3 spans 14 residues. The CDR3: CATQRGFGSYEQYF. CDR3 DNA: TGTGCCACCCAGCGGGGGTTTGGTTCCTACGAGCAGTACTTC.

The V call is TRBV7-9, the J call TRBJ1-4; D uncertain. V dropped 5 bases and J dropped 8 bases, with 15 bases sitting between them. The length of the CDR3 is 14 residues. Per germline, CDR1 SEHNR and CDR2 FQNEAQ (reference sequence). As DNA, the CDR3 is TGTGCCAGCAGCGCGGTTAGGAGCCTCGAAAAACTGTTTTTT. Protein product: CASSAVRSLEKLFF.

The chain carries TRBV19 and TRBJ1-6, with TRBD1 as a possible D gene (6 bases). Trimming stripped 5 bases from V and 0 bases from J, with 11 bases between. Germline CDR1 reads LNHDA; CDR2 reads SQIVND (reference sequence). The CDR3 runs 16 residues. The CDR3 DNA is TGTGCCAGTAGTGGGGACACTAGCTCCTATAATTCACCCCTCCACTTT. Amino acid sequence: CASSGDTSSYNSPLHF.

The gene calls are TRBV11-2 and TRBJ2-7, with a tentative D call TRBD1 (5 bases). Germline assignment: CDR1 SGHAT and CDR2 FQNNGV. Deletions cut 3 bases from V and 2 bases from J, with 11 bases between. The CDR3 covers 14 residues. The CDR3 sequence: CASSFSGPAYEQYF. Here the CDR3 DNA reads TGTGCCAGCAGCTTTTCAGGGCCTGCCTACGAGCAGTACTTC.

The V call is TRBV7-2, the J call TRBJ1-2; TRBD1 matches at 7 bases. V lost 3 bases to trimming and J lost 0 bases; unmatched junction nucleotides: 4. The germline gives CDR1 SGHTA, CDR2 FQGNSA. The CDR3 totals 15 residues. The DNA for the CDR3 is TGTGCCAGCAGCTTCGACAGGGAAGCTAACTATGGCTACACCTTC. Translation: CASSFDREANYGYTF.

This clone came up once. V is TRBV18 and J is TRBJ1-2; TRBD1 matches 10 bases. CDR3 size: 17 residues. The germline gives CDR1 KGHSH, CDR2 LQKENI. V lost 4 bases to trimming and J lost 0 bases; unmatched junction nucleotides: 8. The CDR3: CASSRSGGQGANYGYTF. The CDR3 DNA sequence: TGTGCCAGCTCACGATCAGGAGGACAGGGGGCTAACTATGGCTACACCTTC.

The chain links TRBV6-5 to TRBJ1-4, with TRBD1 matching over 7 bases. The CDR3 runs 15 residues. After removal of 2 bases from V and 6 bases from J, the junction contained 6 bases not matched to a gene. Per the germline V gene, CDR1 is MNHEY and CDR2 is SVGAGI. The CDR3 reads CASSYPGTVDEKLFF. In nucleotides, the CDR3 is TGTGCCAGCAGTTACCCCGGGACAGTCGATGAAAAACTGTTTTTT.

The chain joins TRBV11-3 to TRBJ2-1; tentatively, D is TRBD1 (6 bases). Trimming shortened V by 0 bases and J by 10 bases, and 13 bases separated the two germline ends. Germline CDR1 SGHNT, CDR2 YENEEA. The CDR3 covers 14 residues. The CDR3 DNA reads TGTGCCAGCAGCTTAGATCGGGACACGGGGGAGCAGTTCTTC. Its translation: CASSLDRDTGEQFF.

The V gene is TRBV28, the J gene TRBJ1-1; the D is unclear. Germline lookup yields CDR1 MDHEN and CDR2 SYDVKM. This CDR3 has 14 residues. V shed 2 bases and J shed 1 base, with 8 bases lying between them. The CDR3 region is CASSLSNRNTEAFF. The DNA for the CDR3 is TGTGCCAGCAGTTTAAGTAACAGGAACACTGAAGCTTTCTTT.

The CDR3 is CASSFRWDWLRGGTGELFF. Written as DNA, the CDR3 is TGTGCCAGCAGTTTCCGATGGGACTGGCTTCGCGGAGGGACCGGGGAGCTGTTTTTT. The chain joins TRBV28 to TRBJ2-2, with D possibly being TRBD2 (6 bases). This CDR3 is built from 19 residues. The ends were cut back, 3 bases at V and 5 bases at J, with 25 bases in the middle. Germline CDR1 is MDHEN and CDR2 is SYDVKM.

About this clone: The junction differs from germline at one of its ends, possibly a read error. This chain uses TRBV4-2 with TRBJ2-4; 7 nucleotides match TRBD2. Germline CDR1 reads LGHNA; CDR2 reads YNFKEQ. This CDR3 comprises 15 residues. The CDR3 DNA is TGTGCCAGCAGCCAAGATGGCGGGGGAGGGAACAGTCAGTACTTC. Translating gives CASSQDGGGGNSQYF.

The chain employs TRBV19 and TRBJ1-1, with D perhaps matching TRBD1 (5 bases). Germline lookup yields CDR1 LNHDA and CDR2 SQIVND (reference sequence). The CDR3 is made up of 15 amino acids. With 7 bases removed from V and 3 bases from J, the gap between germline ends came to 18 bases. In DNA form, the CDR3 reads TGTGCCAGTAAGGGGCAAGGGGAGGTTGACACTGAAGCTTTCTTT. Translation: CASKGQGEVDTEAFF.

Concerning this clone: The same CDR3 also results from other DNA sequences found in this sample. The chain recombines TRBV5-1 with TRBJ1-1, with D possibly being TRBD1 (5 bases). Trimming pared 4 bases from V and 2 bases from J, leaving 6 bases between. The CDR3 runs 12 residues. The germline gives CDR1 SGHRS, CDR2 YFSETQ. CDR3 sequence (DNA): TGCGCCAGCAGCCAGGGAAACACTGAAGCTTTCTTT. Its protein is CASSQGNTEAFF.

The CDR3 sequence: CASSGGTGQLTEAFF. The CDR3 DNA follows: TGTGCCAGCAGTGGGGGTACGGGACAGCTCACTGAAGCTTTCTTT. V is TRBV25-1 and J is TRBJ1-1; 7 bases align to TRBD1. Trimming at V came to 4 bases and at J to 4 bases, leaving 9 bases not matched to a gene. The CDR3 has 15 residues. Germline assignment: CDR1 MGHDK and CDR2 SYGVNS.

The CDR3 is CASSLWSTTADTQYF. The CDR3 DNA reads TGTGCCAGCAGCTTATGGAGCACGACTGCAGATACGCAGTATTTT. The genes are TRBV7-2 and TRBJ2-3; D is undetermined. Germline CDR1 and CDR2: SGHTA and FQGNSA. Trimming pared 2 bases from V and 4 bases from J, leaving 13 bases between. The length of the CDR3 is 15 residues.

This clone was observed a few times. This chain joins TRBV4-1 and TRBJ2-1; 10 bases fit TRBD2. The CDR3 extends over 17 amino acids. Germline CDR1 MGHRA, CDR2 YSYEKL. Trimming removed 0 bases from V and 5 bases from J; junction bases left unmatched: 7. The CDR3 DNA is TGCGCCAGCAGCCAAGATTGGGCTAGCGGGGGTAACAATGAGCAGTTCTTC. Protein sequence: CASSQDWASGGNNEQFF.

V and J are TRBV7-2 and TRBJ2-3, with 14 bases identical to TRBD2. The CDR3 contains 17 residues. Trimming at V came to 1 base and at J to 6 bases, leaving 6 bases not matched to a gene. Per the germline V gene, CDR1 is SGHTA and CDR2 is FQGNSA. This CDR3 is CASSLVGTSGRGDTQYF. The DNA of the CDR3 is TGTGCCAGCAGCTTAGTGGGGACTAGCGGGAGAGGGGATACGCAGTATTTT.

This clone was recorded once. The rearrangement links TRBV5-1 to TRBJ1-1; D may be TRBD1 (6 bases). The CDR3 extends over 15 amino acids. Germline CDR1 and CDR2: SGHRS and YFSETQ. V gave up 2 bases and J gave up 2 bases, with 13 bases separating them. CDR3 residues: CASSFTGTLNTEAFF. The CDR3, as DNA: TGCGCCAGCAGCTTTACCGGGACACTAAACACTGAAGCTTTCTTT.

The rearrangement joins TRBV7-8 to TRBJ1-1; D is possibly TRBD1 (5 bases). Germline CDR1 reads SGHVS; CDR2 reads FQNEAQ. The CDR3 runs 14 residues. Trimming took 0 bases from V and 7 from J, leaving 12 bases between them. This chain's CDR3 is CASSLAGRTGEAFF. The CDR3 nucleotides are TGTGCCAGCAGCTTAGCGGGGCGCACGGGTGAAGCTTTCTTT.

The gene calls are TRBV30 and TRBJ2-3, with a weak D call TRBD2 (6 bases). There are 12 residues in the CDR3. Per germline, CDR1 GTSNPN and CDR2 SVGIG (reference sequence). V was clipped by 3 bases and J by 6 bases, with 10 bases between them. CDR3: CAWSPLADTQYF. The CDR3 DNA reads TGTGCCTGGAGCCCTCTAGCGGATACGCAGTATTTT.